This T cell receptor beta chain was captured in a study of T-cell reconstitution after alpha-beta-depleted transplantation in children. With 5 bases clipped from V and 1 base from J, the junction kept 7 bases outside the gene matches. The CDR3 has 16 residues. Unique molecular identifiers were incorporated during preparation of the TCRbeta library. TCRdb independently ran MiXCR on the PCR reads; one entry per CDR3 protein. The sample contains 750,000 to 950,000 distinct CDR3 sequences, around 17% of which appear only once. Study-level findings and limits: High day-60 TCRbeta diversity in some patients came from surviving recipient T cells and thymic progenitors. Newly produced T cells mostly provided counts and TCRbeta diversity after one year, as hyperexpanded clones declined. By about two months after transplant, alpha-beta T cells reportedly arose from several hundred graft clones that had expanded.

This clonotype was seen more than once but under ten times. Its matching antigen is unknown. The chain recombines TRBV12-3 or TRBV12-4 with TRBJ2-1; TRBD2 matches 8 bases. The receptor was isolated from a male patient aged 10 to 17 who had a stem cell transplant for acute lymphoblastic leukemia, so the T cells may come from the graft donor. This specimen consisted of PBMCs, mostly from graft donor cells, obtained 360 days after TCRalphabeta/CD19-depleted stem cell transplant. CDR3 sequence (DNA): TGTGCCAGCAGTCCGGGGGGGCTAGCGTCCTACAATGAGCAGTTCTTC. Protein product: CASSPGGLASYNEQFF.